This T cell receptor beta chain comes out of a study of blood T cell repertoires in COVID-19. On the study more broadly: Sites in the United States, Italy and Spain provided acute and convalescent COVID-19 samples.

Germline lookup yields CDR1 KGHSH and CDR2 LQKENI. The CDR3 is 15 amino acids. Trimming removed 3 bases from V and 6 bases from J; junction bases left unmatched: 11. Some clones are missing from TCRdb's copy, which holds only in-frame ones; the method was immunoSEQ multiplex PCR. The sample yields about 480,000 clones, approximately 92% seen once. Enrollment of patients from Seattle took place during active infection, with longitudinal follow-up. This sequence joins TRBV18 and TRBJ2-7, with 7 positions matching TRBD1. The sample consisted of peripheral blood. This receptor was identified in a man aged 18 to 30 with COVID-19, enrolled during active disease. The DNA for the CDR3 is TGTGCCAGCTCACCCCGACAGGGCCGGGAAGGCGAGCAGTACTTC. It yields the protein CASSPRQGREGEQYF.